This TCR beta chain stems from a study of T cells expressing NK-cell markers. Study details: Researchers got TCR beta repertoires out of sorted CD3+CD56+NKG2C+, CD3+CD56+NKG2C- and CD3+CD56-NKG2C+ T cells. Seven of the eight sequenced donors were HCMV-seropositive; one was seronegative.

Germline values: CDR1 MNHEY, CDR2 SVGEGT. The CDR3 runs to 15 residues. A remark on this clonotype: The antigen is not known.

TCR beta libraries carry UMIs added by 5'RACE template switching. Each CDR3 protein gets one entry in TCRdb, which reprocessed the 5' RACE reads and gives no DNA. The sample data list 350,000 to 400,000 distinct CDR3 sequences. Whole-study results and caveats: In several donors, these clonotypes also led the CD3+CD56-NKG2C+ fraction.

V and J are TRBV6-2 or TRBV6-3 and TRBJ2-1; lacking DNA, the TRBD2 call made by TCRdb goes unchecked. The specimen was blood T cells: a sorted CD56 or NKG2C T cell subset, CD4+ or CD8+ T cells, or bulk PBMC T cells (not recorded which). The receptor was derived from a woman between 45 and 65 years old in good health. CDR3 in amino acids: CASSPRTSSTDEQFF.